This T cell receptor (beta chain) was recovered during a study of OX40 agonist ivuxolimab in advanced cancers. On the study more broadly: Every 2 weeks, ivuxolimab was infused into the patients intravenously at between 0.01 and 10 mg/kg. The diagnoses of dose-escalation patients were hepatocellular carcinoma, melanoma, renal cell or head and neck cancer.

Looked up from germline, CDR1 is MNHEY and CDR2 is SVGAGI. The CDR3 consists of 13 residues. Trimming cost V 5 bases and J 0 bases, with 8 bases left between them. Sequenced by immunoSEQ multiplex PCR; TCRdb stores in-frame clones only, minus some. This sample yields 130,000 or so clones, of which over 75% are seen a single time; around 1% belongs to the top ten. Points on this clone: Its target is not known.

Study-wide results and caveats: The antigens recognized by the expanded peripheral T cells, that is their antigen specificity, were not determined. Expansion of clones was among the lowest in partial responders at 0.1-3.0 mg/kg.

This TCR was recovered from an adult with an advanced solid tumor such as melanoma, head and neck, liver or kidney cancer. The chain employs TRBV6-5 and TRBJ2-7; D gene ambiguous. The source material was CD4+ or CD8+ T cells sorted from blood, sampled in a trial of the OX40 agonist ivuxolimab. DNA of the CDR3: TGTGCCAGCAGTCTTTACCACTCCTACGAGCAGTACTTC. Translated: CASSLYHSYEQYF.